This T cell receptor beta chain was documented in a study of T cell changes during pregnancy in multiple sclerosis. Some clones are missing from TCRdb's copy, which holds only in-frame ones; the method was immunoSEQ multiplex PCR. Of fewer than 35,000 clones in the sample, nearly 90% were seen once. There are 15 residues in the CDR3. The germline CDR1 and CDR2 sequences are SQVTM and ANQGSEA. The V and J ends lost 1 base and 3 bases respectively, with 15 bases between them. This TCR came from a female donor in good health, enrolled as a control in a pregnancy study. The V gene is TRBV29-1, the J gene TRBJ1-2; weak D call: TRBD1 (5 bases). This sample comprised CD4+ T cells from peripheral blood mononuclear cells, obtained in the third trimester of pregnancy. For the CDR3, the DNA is TGCAGCGTTGAAGTCCGGCGGGGCGCGGACTATGGCTACACCTTC. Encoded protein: CSVEVRRGADYGYTF.